This is a list of T cell receptor beta chains from one sample in a study of STAT5B mutations in CD4+ large granular lymphocyte leukemia. The table came from immunoSEQ multiplex PCR; TCRdb's copy has only in-frame clones and leaves some out. Of 30,000 to 40,000 clones in the sample, approximately 90% were seen once. Sequenced input: CD4+ T cells from blood buffy coats. Every receptor here comes from a human donor in good health. Both conserved end residues are part of each CDR3. D genes are given only for firm matches. The size entry is marked missing in some rows and otherwise reads once, few, many or a size class.

-	TRBV4-3	-	TRBJ1-5	TGCGCCAGCAGCCAAGAGCTTGCCAAAGGGCCCCAGCATTTT	CASSQELAKGPQHF
-	TRBV4-1	-	TRBJ2-5	TGCGCCAGCAGCCAAGAAAACGAAGAGACCCAGTACTTC	CASSQENEETQYF
-	TRBV10-1	-	TRBJ1-4	TGCGCCAGCAGCCCCTACAACCTTGCAACTAATGAAAAACTGTTTTTT	CASSPYNLATNEKLFF
-	TRBV28	-	TRBJ1-2	TGTGCCAGCAGTTCCGGGGGGGCGCGGGCTGGTGGCTACACCTTC	CASSSGGARAGGYTF
-	TRBV29-1	-	TRBJ2-1	TGCAGCGTCGGGGGTAACTCCTACAATGAGCAGTTCTTC	CSVGGNSYNEQFF
-	TRBV5-4	-	TRBJ2-6	TGTGCCAGCAGCCACTCCGGGGCTGGGGCCAACGTCCTGACTTTC	CASSHSGAGANVLTF
-	TRBV7-2	TRBD1	TRBJ2-7	TGTGCCAGCAGCCCCTCACAGGGGGTTTCATCCTACGAGCAGTACTTC	CASSPSQGVSSYEQYF
-	TRBV7-2	-	TRBJ1-3	TGTGCCAGCAGCCTCCAATGGGGGGACACCATATATTTT	CASSLQWGDTIYF
-	TRBV5-4	TRBD2	TRBJ2-1	TGTGCCAGCAGCTTAGCCGCGGGGGGGCACAATGAGCAGTTCTTC	CASSLAAGGHNEQFF
few	TRBV2	-	TRBJ2-2	TGTGCCAGCAGGGACGACTCCACCGGGGAGCTGTTTTTT	CASRDDSTGELFF
once	TRBV5-1	-	TRBJ1-1	TGCGCCAGCAGCGCCGGAGGACGCACTGAAGCTTTCTTT	CASSAGGRTEAFF
-	TRBV7-9	TRBD1	TRBJ1-2	TGTGCCAGCAGCACCGGGACAGCCTTTGGCTACACCTTC	CASSTGTAFGYTF
-	TRBV5-1	TRBD2	TRBJ2-3	TGCGCCAGCAGCTTGGATACGACTAGCGTCGATACGCAGTATTTT	CASSLDTTSVDTQYF
-	TRBV5-1	TRBD1	TRBJ1-1	TGCGCCAGCAGCTTAGGGACAGGGGCTCTCATGAACACTGAAGCTTTCTTT	CASSLGTGALMNTEAFF
-	TRBV7-9	TRBD1	TRBJ1-1	TGTGCCAGCAGCTTAATAAGTACAGGGGAGGCTTTCTTT	CASSLISTGEAFF
few	TRBV10-1	-	TRBJ2-7	TGCGCCAGCAGCGCCACCGGAGCTGGTTACGAGCAGTACTTC	CASSATGAGYEQYF
-	TRBV29-1	-	TRBJ2-1	TGCAGCGTGGCCCGGGGGGCGGTTGAGCAGTTCTTC	CSVARGAVEQFF
-	TRBV10-3	-	TRBJ1-6	TGTGCCATCAGTGATGGGACAACCGGTTCCCTCCGCTTT	CAISDGTTGSLRF
-	TRBV7-2	TRBD1	TRBJ2-7	TGTGCCAGCAGCCCGGGACAGGCCGGGGGCTCCTACGAGCAGTACTTC	CASSPGQAGGSYEQYF
-	TRBV19	TRBD2	TRBJ2-1	TGTGCCAGTGGCGGAGGGCGGGCGGGACTATACAATGAGCAGTTCTTC	CASGGGRAGLYNEQFF
-	TRBV19	-	TRBJ1-2	TGTGCCAGTAGCAAAAGACACGACGCTAACTATGGCTACACCTTC	CASSKRHDANYGYTF
-	TRBV4-2	-	TRBJ2-3	TGTGCCAGCAGCCAAGAGCCGTACGGGCCTGCGTCAGATACGCAGTATTTT	CASSQEPYGPASDTQYF
-	TRBV7-9	TRBD2	TRBJ2-4	TGTGCCAGCAGCCCAGTGGGACTAGCGGGAGACATTCAGTACTTC	CASSPVGLAGDIQYF
few	TRBV2	-	TRBJ1-2	TGTGCCAGCAGTCAGGACGGCTATGGCTACACCTTC	CASSQDGYGYTF
-	TRBV2	-	TRBJ2-1	TGTGCCAGCAGGGACGGTTACAATGAGCAGTTCTTC	CASRDGYNEQFF
-	TRBV5-1	TRBD2	TRBJ2-3	TGCGCCAGCAGCAGGGGTCTCGCGGGAGGAGCAGATACGCAGTATTTT	CASSRGLAGGADTQYF
-	TRBV10-1	-	TRBJ2-3	TGCGCCAGCAGTGAGTCGGGGCGGACGAACTGGGAGTCGGCCGATACGCAGTATTTT	CASSESGRTNWESADTQYF
-	TRBV10-2	TRBD2	TRBJ2-1	TGCGCCAGCGGGGGGGGACCAGGTCAGGACAATGAGCAGTTCTTC	CASGGGPGQDNEQFF
-	TRBV6-5	TRBD2	TRBJ2-7	TGTGCCAGCAGTTATTGGGGGGCGGGAGGGCCCTACGAGCAGTACTTC	CASSYWGAGGPYEQYF
-	TRBV11-2	-	TRBJ2-5	TGTGCCAGCAGCTCCCCTTCGGGGACCCAGTACTTC	CASSSPSGTQYF
once	TRBV12-5	-	TRBJ2-4	TGTGCTAGTGGTTTTGAATCGCGGAGGAGTTTCATTCAGTACTTC	CASGFESRRSFIQYF
-	TRBV11-3	TRBD2	TRBJ2-1	TGTGCCAGCAGCTTTATCGGGAGGGCCTACAATGAGCAGTTCTTC	CASSFIGRAYNEQFF
few	TRBV4-2	TRBD1	TRBJ1-4	TGTGCCAGCAGCCCACCGGGACAGGAGAATGAAAAACTGTTTTTT	CASSPPGQENEKLFF
once	TRBV6-5	-	TRBJ2-7	TGTGCCAGCAGTTATGGCACCCTTGAATCCGAGCAGTACTTC	CASSYGTLESEQYF
-	TRBV7-6	-	TRBJ2-5	TGTGCCAGCAGCCGCTCGATAGGGCACCAAGAGACCCAGTACTTC	CASSRSIGHQETQYF
-	TRBV6-5	-	TRBJ1-2	TGTGCCAGCAGGCTATACAGGGAAGATGGCTACACCTTC	CASRLYREDGYTF
-	TRBV27	TRBD1	TRBJ2-7	TGTGCCAGCAGTCCCCTGAGGGTGGGCTCCAGGGGGTTCTCCTACGAGCAGTACTTC	CASSPLRVGSRGFSYEQYF
once	TRBV4-1	TRBD1	TRBJ1-1	TGCGCCAGCAGCCAAGACCTCGACAGGGAGGTAATCACTGAAGCTTTCTTT	CASSQDLDREVITEAFF
-	TRBV11-3	TRBD2	TRBJ2-1	TGTGCCAGCAGCTTAGCGGGAGGTTTTAATGAGCAGTTCTTC	CASSLAGGFNEQFF
-	TRBV28	TRBD2	TRBJ2-5	TGTGCCAGCAGTTTAAAGCGGGGGGGCCCGGAGACCCAGTACTTC	CASSLKRGGPETQYF
-	TRBV7-9	TRBD1	TRBJ2-4	TGTGCCAGCAGCTCCTGGACAGGACGGCGCCCTTTCGGCAAAAACATTCAGTACTTC	CASSSWTGRRPFGKNIQYF
once	TRBV5-1	-	TRBJ2-7	TGCGCCAGCAGCTTCGACATACTCTACGAGCAGTACTTC	CASSFDILYEQYF
-	TRBV7-2	-	TRBJ2-3	TGTGCCAGCAGCTTAGGCGGCCTTACAGATACGCAGTATTTT	CASSLGGLTDTQYF
-	TRBV9	-	TRBJ1-1	TGTGCCAGCATAAGGGACATGAAGAACACTGAAGCTTTCTTT	CASIRDMKNTEAFF
-	TRBV19	-	TRBJ1-5	TGTGCCAGTAGTACTATCGGGGGGCATCAGCCCCAGCATTTT	CASSTIGGHQPQHF
-	TRBV10-2	-	TRBJ2-3	TGCGCCAGCAGTGAGCCCCGGGGCACAGATACGCAGTATTTT	CASSEPRGTDTQYF
-	TRBV5-1	-	TRBJ2-5	TGCGCCAGCAGCTTGGGGCAGGTGGGGGCTCCTGGAGGGGAGACCCAGTACTTC	CASSLGQVGAPGGETQYF
-	TRBV25-1	-	TRBJ2-7	TGTGCCAGCAGTGAACTAGACCAAACCTACGAGCAGTACTTC	CASSELDQTYEQYF
once	TRBV19	TRBD1	TRBJ1-2	TGTGCCACTTCCCTCAGGGGGGCACAGGGCACCTTC	CATSLRGAQGTF
-	TRBV12-2	-	TRBJ1-5	TGTGCAAGTCTGGGGCCAGGGGGGGCATGGCAGCCCCAGCATTTT	CASLGPGGAWQPQHF
-	TRBV18	-	TRBJ1-1	TGTGCCAGCACGAACACTGAAGCTTTCTTT	CASTNTEAFF
-	TRBV9	TRBD1	TRBJ1-1	TGTGCCAGCACCCTGACAGGGGAGGGGGGAGCTTTCTTT	CASTLTGEGGAFF
-	TRBV5-6	-	TRBJ1-1	TGTGCCAGCAGCTTCAGGACAGAAGCTTTCTTT	CASSFRTEAFF
-	TRBV27	TRBD1	TRBJ2-7	TGTGCCAGCAAAGGACAGGGGGGATTTTCCGAGCAGTACTTC	CASKGQGGFSEQYF
once	TRBV11-2	-	TRBJ2-3	TGTGCCAGCACCACGGGACTCCTCACAGATACGCAGTATTTT	CASTTGLLTDTQYF